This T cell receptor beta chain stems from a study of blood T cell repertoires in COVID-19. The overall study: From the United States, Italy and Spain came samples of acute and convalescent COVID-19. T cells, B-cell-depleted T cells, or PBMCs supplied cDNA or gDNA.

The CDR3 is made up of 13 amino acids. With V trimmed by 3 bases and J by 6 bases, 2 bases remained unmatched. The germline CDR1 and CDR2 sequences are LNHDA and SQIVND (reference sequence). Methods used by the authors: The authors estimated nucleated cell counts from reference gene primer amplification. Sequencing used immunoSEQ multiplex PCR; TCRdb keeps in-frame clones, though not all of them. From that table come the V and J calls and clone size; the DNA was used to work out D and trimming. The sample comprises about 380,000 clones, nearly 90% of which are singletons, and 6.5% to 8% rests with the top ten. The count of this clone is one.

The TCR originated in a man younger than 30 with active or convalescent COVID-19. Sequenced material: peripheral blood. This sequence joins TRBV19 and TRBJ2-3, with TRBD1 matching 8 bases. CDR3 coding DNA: TGTGCCAGTAGTATTACAGGGGGGGATACGCAGTATTTT. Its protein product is CASSITGGDTQYF.